This T cell receptor beta chain derives from a study of T cells in localized non-small cell lung cancer (dated by TCRdb to about 2020). About the study as a whole: The study analyzed T cell repertoires of about 230 early-stage NSCLC patients, comparing tumors and uninvolved tumor-adjacent lungs. All 250 or so NSCLC patients in the cohort were treatment-naive and had localized lung tumors that were resected. Of the NSCLC patients, approximately 130 were male and about 97 were female, and the mean age was about 69 years. The study at large found these results: Longer overall survival was associated with higher T cell density in blood, whereas shorter survival was associated with higher clonality in adjacent lung. Since the design was exploratory, TCR variables were selected using unadjusted p-values with no false-discovery rate correction. A median of approximately 57 of the top 100 tumor clones were detected in paired uninvolved adjacent lung, and 28 of these tumor clones were also found among the top 100 clones of the paired uninvolved adjacent lung. Uninvolved tumor-adjacent lung showed the highest T cell clonality, higher than tumor, which suggests more focused antigenic responses in the uninvolved tumor-adjacent lung. Multi-region tumor sequencing was not performed, so intratumor heterogeneity could not be excluded.

A single count supports this clone. This receptor's antigen is unknown. No base qualities exist here, and no much larger clone lies one base off it. At the junction V is shortened by 0 bases and J by 0 bases, with 10 bases in between. The CDR3 covers 15 residues, taking in both the cysteine and the phenylalanine. The retained sequence is limited to the CDR3, 45 bases, with the frame set at the first base. For CDR1 and CDR2, the germline V gene lists SGHDT and YYEEEE. At diagnosis, tumor, uninvolved tumor-adjacent lung and peripheral blood were collected and then preserved as a mix of FFPE and fresh-frozen material. For TCR repertoire profiling, the blood samples were analyzed as peripheral blood mononuclear cells. The immunoSEQ Assay was used to sequence TCR beta CDR3 regions from DNA. The original pipeline was this. To compute T cell density, TCR beta template counts were normalized to usable DNA, which was estimated by amplifying housekeeping genes. Using the preseqR package, richness was estimated by extrapolating to 120,000 templates for tissue samples and 400,000 templates for PBMC samples. Clonality was calculated as one minus Pielou's evenness. Tissue-enriched TCRs were identified through differential abundance testing performed on productive amino-acid clonotypes, with a minimum total count of 5 and an alpha of 0.1. The Jaccard Index and the Morisita Overlap Index were used to quantify repertoire overlap between compartments. GLIPH grouped TCR beta CDR3s together with public tetramer-defined viral CDR3s, and a viral motif had to include at least three viral sequences and also show V-gene enrichment. What TCRdb holds here is the immuneACCESS table cut down to in-frame rearrangements. Part of the clones is not present; checked against another copy, under half of the missing clones reflect an unresolved V gene, and the others are unexplained. From that table come the V and J calls and clone size; the DNA was used to work out D and trimming. The sample table holds about 46,000 clones, of which roughly 79% were seen once. The top ten clones comprise 17% of the sample.

This receptor chain uses TRBV5-6 and TRBJ2-7; there is no confident call for the D gene. The clonotype comes from a man aged 40 to 70 with stage III lung adenocarcinoma. Material: peripheral blood mononuclear cells, obtained before any cancer treatment. The base sequence is TGTGCCAGCAGCTTGGGTCTGGGGAACTCCTACGAGCAGTACTTC. This codes for CASSLGLGNSYEQYF.